The 22 T cell receptor beta chains given below trace back to one sample, sequenced in a study of cytomegalovirus exposure and HLA in healthy donors. Libraries were prepared by immunoSEQ multiplex PCR; TCRdb keeps only in-frame clonotypes and omits some of them. The profile shows 250,000 or so clones, around 90% of them singletons. Sequences were obtained from PBMCs. Receptor source: a young woman in good health and CMV-seronegative.

V gene TRBV29-1 combines with J gene TRBJ2-2; D is perhaps TRBD1 (6 bases). The V gene lost 3 bases and the J gene lost 0 bases, with 8 bases spanning the gap. Germline CDR1 SQVTM, CDR2 ANQGSEA. This CDR3 has 14 residues. CDR3 in amino acids: CSVERQANTGELFF. CDR3 in DNA: TGCAGCGTTGAGAGACAGGCGAACACCGGGGAGCTGTTTTTT.

The V and J genes are TRBV5-1 and TRBJ1-6, with TRBD1 as a possible D gene (6 bases). The CDR3 extends over 12 amino acids. Per the germline V gene, CDR1 is SGHRS and CDR2 is YFSETQ. V lost 1 base and J lost 13, with 9 bases in between. The CDR3 bases are TGCGCCAGCAGCTTGACAGGGTCGCCCCTCCACTTT. Protein: CASSLTGSPLHF.

In DNA form, the CDR3 reads TGTGCCAGCAGTGGAGGGGCGTCTAATGAAAAACTGTTTTTT. Its protein product is CASSGGASNEKLFF. The chain has TRBV6-6 and TRBJ1-4, with D tentatively TRBD1 (5 bases). The ends were cut back, 5 bases at V and 3 bases at J, with 10 bases in the middle. CDR1 and CDR2 (germline): MNHNY, SVGAGI (reference sequence). There are 14 residues in the CDR3.

This clone has only a few counts. The chain links TRBV7-9 to TRBJ1-6; D might be TRBD1 (5 bases). This CDR3 region has 15 residues. The germline V gene encodes CDR1 SEHNR and CDR2 FQNEAQ (reference sequence). V lost 5 bases and J 9 bases, leaving 17 bases between the germline ends. CDR3: CASSPRVHGGSPLHF. For the CDR3, the DNA is TGTGCCAGCAGCCCTAGGGTCCACGGGGGTTCACCCCTCCACTTT.

This rearrangement joins TRBV5-1 to TRBJ2-3; TRBD2 aligns across 10 bases. Germline assignment: CDR1 SGHRS and CDR2 YFSETQ. With 2 bases clipped from V and 1 base from J, the junction kept 1 base outside the gene matches. CDR3 size: 15 residues. The DNA for the CDR3 is TGCGCCAGCAGCTTCGGGACTAGCGGCACAGATACGCAGTATTTT. Translating it yields CASSFGTSGTDTQYF.

The table lists this clone with a few counts. The V call is TRBV27, the J call TRBJ1-2; no clear D. Germline CDR1 MNHEY, CDR2 SMNVEV (reference sequence). Trimming left V 2 bases short and J 7 bases short, with 14 bases between. The CDR3 consists of 14 residues. CDR3 amino acids: CASSLTGMPIGYTF. Here the CDR3 DNA reads TGTGCCAGCAGTTTAACGGGAATGCCTATTGGCTACACCTTC.

The chain recombines TRBV13 with TRBJ2-6; TRBD1 matches at 8 bases. After removal of 5 bases from V and 0 bases from J, the junction contained 9 bases not matched to a gene. Per the germline V gene, CDR1 is PRHDT and CDR2 is FYEKMQ (reference sequence). The length of the CDR3 is 18 residues. CDR3 nucleotide sequence: TGTGCCAGCAGCACCCCGGACAGGGCCATCTCTGGGGCCAACGTCCTGACTTTC. Translated, it gives CASSTPDRAISGANVLTF.

The chain employs TRBV25-1 and TRBJ2-3; TRBD2 agrees at 15 bases. Germline V gene lookup returns CDR1 MGHDK and CDR2 SYGVNS. This CDR3 comprises 16 residues. J lost 4 bases, V lost 2 bases, and 1 base had no gene match. CDR3 amino acids: CASSEGLAGGADTQYF. In DNA, the CDR3 is TGTGCCAGCAGTGAAGGACTAGCGGGGGGGGCAGATACGCAGTATTTT.

The chain recombines TRBV20-1 with TRBJ2-1; D is unclear. Germline V gives CDR1 DFQATT, CDR2 SNEGSKA (reference sequence). Trimming left V 8 bases short and J 14 bases short, with 16 bases between. The CDR3 extends over 10 amino acids. The CDR3 reads CSWRPHPKFF. CDR3 bases: TGCAGTTGGAGACCGCACCCCAAGTTCTTC.

V is TRBV20-1 and J is TRBJ1-6, with D perhaps matching TRBD1 (6 bases). The CDR3 totals 11 residues. The germline V gene encodes CDR1 DFQATT and CDR2 SNEGSKA (reference sequence). V lost 3 bases, J lost 17 bases, and 14 bases lay in between. The CDR3 nucleotides read TGCAGTGCTAGGGACAGTCGCTACGTCCACTTT. Its protein is CSARDSRYVHF.

J is TRBJ2-3 and V is TRBV11-1; 7 bases line up with TRBD1. Germline V gene lookup returns CDR1 SGHAT and CDR2 FQDESV (reference sequence). The CDR3 spans 13 residues. The trim removed 10 bases at V and 3 bases at J, leaving 7 bases unmatched. In DNA, the CDR3 is TGTGCCATACGCAGGGGGAAGACAGATACGCAGTATTTT. Translated: CAIRRGKTDTQYF.

This clone was seen a single time. The chain joins TRBV11-3 to TRBJ2-7; 7 bases align to TRBD1. Germline values: CDR1 SGHNT, CDR2 YENEEA. This CDR3 has 13 residues. J was trimmed by 5 bases and V by 0 bases; bases with no gene match: 1. The CDR3 reads CASSLDGTDEQYF. In DNA, the CDR3 is TGTGCCAGCAGCTTAGATGGGACAGACGAGCAGTACTTC.

For this clone: At one end, the junction sequence differs from germline, possibly due to a read error. The chain uses TRBV19 and TRBJ1-5, with 8 bases fitting TRBD1. The CDR3 covers 15 residues. The V gene's germline CDR1 is LNHDA and CDR2 SQIVND (reference sequence). The DNA of the CDR3 is TGTGCCAGTATTATAACAGGGGGAAGCAATCAGCCCCAGCATTTT. This gives the protein CASIITGGSNQPQHF. The complete variable domain, with remaining parts taken from reference TRBV19 and TRBJ1-5, reads DGGITQSPKYLFRKEGQNVTLSCEQNLNHDAMYWYRQDPGQGLRLIYYSQIVNDFQKGDIAEGYSVSREKKESFPLTVTSAQKNPTAFYLCASIITGGSNQPQHFGDGTRLSIL.

The chain uses TRBV28 and TRBJ2-3; 12 bases map to TRBD2. The length of the CDR3 is 18 residues. Germline assignment: CDR1 MDHEN and CDR2 SYDVKM. V dropped 3 bases and J dropped 5; count of bases not matched to a gene: 12. DNA for the CDR3: TGTGCCAGCAGTTTGGGGCCCTTACTAGCGGGGGGTGGAGATACGCAGTATTTT. It codes for CASSLGPLLAGGGDTQYF. The full variable domain, its missing parts supplied by reference TRBV28 and TRBJ2-3, is DVKVTQSSRYLVKRTGEKVFLECVQDMDHENMFWYRQDPGLGLRLIYFSYDVKMKEKGDIPEGYSVSREKKERFSLILESASTNQTSMYLCASSLGPLLAGGGDTQYFGPGTRLTVL.

The rearrangement uses TRBV28 and TRBJ1-1; tentative D call: TRBD1 (5 bases). Deletions cut 2 bases from V and 3 bases from J, with 10 bases between. CDR3 size: 14 residues. Germline V gene lookup returns CDR1 MDHEN and CDR2 SYDVKM. The CDR3 nucleotides read TGTGCCAGCAGTTTAGTCGGGGGGGACACTGAAGCTTTCTTT. Its translation: CASSLVGGDTEAFF.

The chain has TRBV5-4 and TRBJ2-1; weak D call: TRBD2 (6 bases). CDR1 is SGHNT, CDR2 YYREEE, per germline (reference sequence). V was clipped by 0 bases and J by 4 bases, with 17 bases between them. The CDR3 runs to 17 residues. CDR3 protein: CASSLGDRGGVYNEQFF. The CDR3 nucleotides read TGTGCCAGCAGCTTGGGAGATAGAGGCGGGGTGTACAATGAGCAGTTCTTC.

This CDR3 is CASTRQGYHEQYF. The CDR3 nucleotides are TGTGCCAGCACCCGACAGGGTTACCACGAGCAGTACTTC. The V gene is TRBV6-5, the J gene TRBJ2-7; TRBD1 matches at 7 bases. V shed 7 bases and J 5 bases; nucleotides not matched to a gene: 8. This CDR3 comprises 13 residues. Looked up from germline, CDR1 is MNHEY and CDR2 is SVGAGI.

V is TRBV19 and J is TRBJ1-2; 8 positions match TRBD1. Losses at the gene ends were 9 bases for V and 3 bases for J; bases not matched to a gene: 12. The CDR3 covers 15 residues. CDR1 and CDR2 from the germline V gene are LNHDA and SQIVND (reference sequence). The CDR3 DNA is TGTGCCAGCGGATACGGACAGGGCTTGGACTATGGCTACACCTTC. It yields the protein CASGYGQGLDYGYTF.

This chain uses TRBV9 with TRBJ2-5; no definite D call. The CDR3 loop spans 13 amino acids. The V gene's germline CDR1 is SGDLS and CDR2 YYNGEE. V lost 4 bases and J 5 bases, leaving 12 bases between the germline ends. The CDR3 is CASSPRVMETQYF. The CDR3 bases are TGTGCCAGCAGCCCCCGGGTGATGGAGACCCAGTACTTC.

J is TRBJ2-2 and V is TRBV2; tentative D call: TRBD1 (6 bases). Germline lookup yields CDR1 SNHLY and CDR2 FYNNEI. The CDR3 has 15 amino acids. V gave up 2 bases and J gave up 2 bases, with 9 bases separating them. DNA for the CDR3: TGTGCCAGCAGTGAACAGGGGCGAAACACCGGGGAGCTGTTTTTT. It encodes CASSEQGRNTGELFF.

V and J are TRBV7-2 and TRBJ2-1; 10 bases agree with TRBD2. The CDR3 is 15 amino acids. Germline V gene data show CDR1 as SGHTA and CDR2 as FQGNSA. Germline trimming cut 4 bases from V and 10 bases from J; bases unmatched to any gene: 10. The CDR3 loop is CASSSQPAGGLEQFF. DNA for the CDR3: TGTGCCAGCAGCTCACAACCAGCGGGGGGGCTCGAGCAGTTCTTC.

In this sample, this clone turned up once. The chain is built from TRBV6-1 and TRBJ1-6, with a weak D call TRBD1 (5 bases). Trimming stripped 10 bases from V and 6 bases from J, with 19 bases between. The CDR3 has 15 residues. The germline V gene encodes CDR1 MNHNS and CDR2 SASEGT. CDR3 in DNA: TGTGCCACCATCCCCCCCGACAGAGCTAATTCACCCCTCCACTTT. Protein sequence: CATIPPDRANSPLHF.